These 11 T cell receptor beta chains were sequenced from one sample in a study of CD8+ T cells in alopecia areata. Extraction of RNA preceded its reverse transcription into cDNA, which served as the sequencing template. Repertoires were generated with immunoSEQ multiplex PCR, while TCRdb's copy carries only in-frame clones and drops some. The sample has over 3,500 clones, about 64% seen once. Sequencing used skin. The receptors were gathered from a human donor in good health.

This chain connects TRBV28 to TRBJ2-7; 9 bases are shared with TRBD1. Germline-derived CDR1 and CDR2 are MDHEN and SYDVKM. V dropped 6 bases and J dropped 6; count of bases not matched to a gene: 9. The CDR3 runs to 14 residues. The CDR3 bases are TGTGCCAGCAGAGGGACAGGGAAAGCCCGCGAGCAGTACTTC. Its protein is CASRGTGKAREQYF.

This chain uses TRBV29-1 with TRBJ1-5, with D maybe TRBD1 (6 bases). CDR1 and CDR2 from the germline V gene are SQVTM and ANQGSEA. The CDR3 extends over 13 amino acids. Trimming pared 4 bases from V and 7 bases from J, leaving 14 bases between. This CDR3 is CSVGAGEGQPQHF. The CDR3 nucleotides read TGCAGCGTTGGAGCAGGGGAAGGACAGCCCCAGCATTTT. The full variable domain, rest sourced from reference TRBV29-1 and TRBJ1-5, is SAVISQKPSRDICQRGTSLTIQCQVDSQVTMMFWYRQQPGQSLTLIATANQGSEATYESGFVIDKFPISRPNLTFSTLTVSNMSPEDSSIYLCSVGAGEGQPQHFGDGTRLSIL.

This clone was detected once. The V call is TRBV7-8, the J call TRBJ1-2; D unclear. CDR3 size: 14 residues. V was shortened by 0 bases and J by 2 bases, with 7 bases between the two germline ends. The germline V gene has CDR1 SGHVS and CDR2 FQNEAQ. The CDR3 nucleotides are TGTGCCAGCAGCTTAGCTGGCGGAAACTATGGCTACACCTTC. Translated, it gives CASSLAGGNYGYTF.

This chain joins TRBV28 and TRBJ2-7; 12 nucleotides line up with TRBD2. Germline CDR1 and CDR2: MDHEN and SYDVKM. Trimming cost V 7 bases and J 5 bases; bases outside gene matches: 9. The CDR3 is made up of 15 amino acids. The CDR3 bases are TGTGCCAGCACCATACTAGCGGGAGGAATCAACGAGCAGTACTTC. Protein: CASTILAGGINEQYF. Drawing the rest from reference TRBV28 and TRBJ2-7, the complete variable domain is DVKVTQSSRYLVKRTGEKVFLECVQDMDHENMFWYRQDPGLGLRLIYFSYDVKMKEKGDIPEGYSVSREKKERFSLILESASTNQTSMYLCASTILAGGINEQYFGPGTRLTVT.

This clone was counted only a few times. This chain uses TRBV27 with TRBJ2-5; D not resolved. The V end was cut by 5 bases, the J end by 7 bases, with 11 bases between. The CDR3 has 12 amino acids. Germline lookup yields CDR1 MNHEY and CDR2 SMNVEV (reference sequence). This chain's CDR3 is CASSTPLGTQYF. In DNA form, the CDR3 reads TGTGCCAGCAGTACCCCGCTGGGGACCCAGTACTTC.

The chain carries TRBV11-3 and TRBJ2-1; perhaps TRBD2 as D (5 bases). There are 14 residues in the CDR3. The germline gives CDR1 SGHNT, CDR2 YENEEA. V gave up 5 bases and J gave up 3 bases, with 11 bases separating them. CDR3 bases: TGTGCCAGCAGCCCCCGGGGTAACTACAATGAGCAGTTCTTC. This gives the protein CASSPRGNYNEQFF.

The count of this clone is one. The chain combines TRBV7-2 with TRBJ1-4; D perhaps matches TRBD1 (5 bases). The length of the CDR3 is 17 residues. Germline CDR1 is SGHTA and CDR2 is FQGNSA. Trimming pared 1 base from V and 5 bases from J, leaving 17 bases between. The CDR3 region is CASSLGVTGGANEKLFF. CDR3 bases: TGTGCCAGCAGCTTAGGGGTCACTGGGGGTGCAAATGAAAAACTGTTTTTT.

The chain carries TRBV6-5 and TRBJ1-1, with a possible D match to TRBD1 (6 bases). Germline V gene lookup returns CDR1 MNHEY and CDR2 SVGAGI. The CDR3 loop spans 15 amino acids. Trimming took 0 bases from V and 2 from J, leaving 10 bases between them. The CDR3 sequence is CASSYSPDSNTEAFF. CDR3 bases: TGTGCCAGCAGTTACTCCCCGGACAGTAACACTGAAGCTTTCTTT.

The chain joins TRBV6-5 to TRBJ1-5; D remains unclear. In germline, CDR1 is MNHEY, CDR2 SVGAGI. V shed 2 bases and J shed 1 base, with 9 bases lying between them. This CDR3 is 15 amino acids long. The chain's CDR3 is CASSYDQGSNQPQHF. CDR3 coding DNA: TGTGCCAGCAGTTACGACCAAGGGAGCAATCAGCCCCAGCATTTT.

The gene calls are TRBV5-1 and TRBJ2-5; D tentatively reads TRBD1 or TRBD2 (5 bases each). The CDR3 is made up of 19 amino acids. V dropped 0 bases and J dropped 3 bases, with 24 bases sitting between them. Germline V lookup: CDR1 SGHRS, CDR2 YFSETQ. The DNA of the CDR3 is TGCGCCAGCAGCTTGGACAGGCTAGCCGCCCTTTCGAAAGAAGAGACCCAGTACTTC. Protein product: CASSLDRLAALSKEETQYF.

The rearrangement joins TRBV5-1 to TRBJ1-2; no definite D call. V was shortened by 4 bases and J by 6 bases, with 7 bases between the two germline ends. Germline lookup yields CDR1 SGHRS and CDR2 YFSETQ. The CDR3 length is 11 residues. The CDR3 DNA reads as TGCGCCAGCAGCGGCAGAGATGGCTACACCTTC. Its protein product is CASSGRDGYTF.